The rows below give T cell receptor beta chains drawn from one sample of a study of blood T cell repertoires in COVID-19. Measured with immunoSEQ multiplex PCR; TCRdb has only the in-frame clones, and not every one. The sample includes some 160,000 clones, 75% to 80% seen only once; the top ten take roughly 14%. The sample consisted of peripheral blood. All receptors come from an elderly woman with acute or convalescent COVID-19. CDR3s include the opening cysteine and the closing phenylalanine or tryptophan. The D gene is left open where the match is weak. Some rows mark clone size as missing; the rest say once, few, many or name a class of expanded clone.

j_call: TRBJ2-1
v_call: TRBV19
clone_size: -
d_call: TRBD2
cdr3_length: 14
cdr3_aa: CASSRSSGYNEQFF
cdr3_nt: TGTGCCAGTAGTAGGTCTAGCGGGTACAATGAGCAGTTCTTC

j_call: TRBJ1-2
v_call: TRBV6-5
clone_size: -
d_call: -
cdr3_length: 13
cdr3_aa: CAGTSQPVYGYTF
cdr3_nt: TGTGCCGGTACCTCCCAACCAGTCTATGGCTACACCTTC

j_call: TRBJ1-1
v_call: TRBV6-6
clone_size: -
d_call: -
cdr3_length: 12
cdr3_aa: CASSYRPPGAFF
cdr3_nt: TGTGCCAGCAGTTACCGCCCCCCCGGAGCTTTCTTT

j_call: TRBJ2-5
v_call: TRBV27
clone_size: -
d_call: TRBD1
cdr3_length: 15
cdr3_aa: CASSFYRGPQETQYF
cdr3_nt: TGTGCCAGCAGTTTCTACAGGGGGCCCCAAGAGACCCAGTACTTC

j_call: TRBJ1-3
v_call: TRBV7-9
clone_size: -
d_call: TRBD1
cdr3_length: 18
cdr3_aa: CASRPTGASLLSGNTIYF
cdr3_nt: TGTGCCAGCAGACCAACAGGGGCTTCCCTTCTCTCTGGAAACACCATATATTTT

j_call: TRBJ1-6
v_call: TRBV5-5
clone_size: -
d_call: TRBD1
cdr3_length: 13
cdr3_aa: CASSLAGGSPLHF
cdr3_nt: TGTGCCAGCAGCTTAGCAGGGGGCTCACCCCTCCACTTT

j_call: TRBJ1-1
v_call: TRBV5-1
clone_size: -
d_call: TRBD1
cdr3_length: 14
cdr3_aa: CASSHGTGGTEAFF
cdr3_nt: TGCGCCAGCAGCCACGGGACAGGGGGCACTGAAGCTTTCTTT

j_call: TRBJ1-1
v_call: TRBV28
clone_size: -
d_call: TRBD1
cdr3_length: 16
cdr3_aa: CASSLEGARRNTEAFF
cdr3_nt: TGTGCCAGCAGTTTGGAGGGGGCTCGTCGGAACACTGAAGCTTTCTTT

j_call: TRBJ1-1
v_call: TRBV10-3
clone_size: -
d_call: -
cdr3_length: 12
cdr3_aa: CAIRAGNTEAFF
cdr3_nt: TGTGCCATCAGAGCAGGGAACACTGAAGCTTTCTTT

j_call: TRBJ2-3
v_call: TRBV7-9
clone_size: -
d_call: TRBD1
cdr3_length: 15
cdr3_aa: CASSLPRGPADTQYF
cdr3_nt: TGTGCCAGCAGCTTGCCCAGGGGGCCCGCAGATACGCAGTATTTT

j_call: TRBJ1-2
v_call: TRBV25-1
clone_size: -
d_call: TRBD1
cdr3_length: 15
cdr3_aa: CASSDVAGGFSGYTF
cdr3_nt: TGTGCCAGCAGTGACGTTGCAGGGGGCTTTAGTGGCTACACCTTC

j_call: TRBJ2-7
v_call: TRBV5-4
clone_size: -
d_call: -
cdr3_length: 13
cdr3_aa: CASSLQGPGEQYF
cdr3_nt: TGTGCCAGCAGCTTGCAGGGCCCGGGCGAGCAGTACTTC

j_call: TRBJ2-7
v_call: TRBV29-1
clone_size: once
d_call: TRBD1
cdr3_length: 13
cdr3_aa: CSVLGTGQHEQYF
cdr3_nt: TGCAGCGTTCTTGGGACAGGCCAACACGAGCAGTACTTC

j_call: TRBJ1-6
v_call: TRBV5-1
clone_size: -
d_call: TRBD1
cdr3_length: 17
cdr3_aa: CASSLATGTGGMSPLHF
cdr3_nt: TGCGCCAGCAGCTTGGCTACCGGGACAGGGGGCATGTCACCCCTCCACTTT

j_call: TRBJ2-7
v_call: TRBV4-1
clone_size: -
d_call: -
cdr3_length: 15
cdr3_aa: CASSQVQADFYEQYF
cdr3_nt: TGCGCCAGCAGCCAAGTTCAGGCAGATTTCTACGAGCAGTACTTC

j_call: TRBJ1-1
v_call: TRBV10-3
clone_size: -
d_call: TRBD1
cdr3_length: 15
cdr3_aa: CAISGQGQGASEAFF
cdr3_nt: TGTGCCATCAGTGGACAAGGACAGGGGGCCTCTGAAGCTTTCTTT

j_call: TRBJ1-2
v_call: TRBV6-5
clone_size: once
d_call: TRBD1
cdr3_length: 13
cdr3_aa: CASRITGQGGYTF
cdr3_nt: TGTGCCAGCAGGATTACGGGACAGGGGGGTTACACCTTC

j_call: TRBJ2-7
v_call: TRBV27
clone_size: -
d_call: TRBD1
cdr3_length: 14
cdr3_aa: CASSPWTGSNEQYF
cdr3_nt: TGTGCCAGCAGTCCATGGACAGGGAGCAACGAGCAGTACTTC

j_call: TRBJ1-4
v_call: TRBV5-4
clone_size: -
d_call: TRBD1
cdr3_length: 17
cdr3_aa: CASSLVGQGATNEKLFF
cdr3_nt: TGTGCCAGCAGCTTGGTGGGACAGGGAGCAACTAATGAAAAACTGTTTTTT

j_call: TRBJ1-2
v_call: TRBV10-2
clone_size: -
d_call: TRBD1
cdr3_length: 13
cdr3_aa: CASSGTGDYGYTF
cdr3_nt: TGCGCCAGCAGCGGGACAGGGGACTATGGCTACACCTTC

j_call: TRBJ2-1
v_call: TRBV30
clone_size: -
d_call: TRBD1
cdr3_length: 12
cdr3_aa: CAWGDRVNEQFF
cdr3_nt: TGTGCCTGGGGGGACAGGGTGAATGAGCAGTTCTTC

j_call: TRBJ1-5
v_call: TRBV6-5
clone_size: few
d_call: -
cdr3_length: 15
cdr3_aa: CASSRGIGSNQPQHF
cdr3_nt: TGTGCCAGCAGCAGGGGAATAGGGAGCAATCAGCCCCAGCATTTT

j_call: TRBJ2-1
v_call: TRBV27
clone_size: few
d_call: TRBD2
cdr3_length: 14
cdr3_aa: CASSFRGGFNEQFF
cdr3_nt: TGTGCCAGCAGTTTTCGGGGGGGCTTTAATGAGCAGTTCTTC

j_call: TRBJ1-1
v_call: TRBV6-5
clone_size: -
d_call: -
cdr3_length: 15
cdr3_aa: CASSPGINVNTEAFF
cdr3_nt: TGTGCCAGCAGTCCAGGAATTAATGTGAACACTGAAGCTTTCTTT

j_call: TRBJ2-2
v_call: TRBV7-2
clone_size: -
d_call: -
cdr3_length: 15
cdr3_aa: CASSLDRGRGGELFF
cdr3_nt: TGTGCCAGCAGCTTAGACAGGGGGAGGGGCGGGGAGCTGTTTTTT

j_call: TRBJ1-2
v_call: TRBV5-6
clone_size: -
d_call: TRBD1
cdr3_length: 15
cdr3_aa: CASSLLGQGVKGYTF
cdr3_nt: TGTGCCAGCAGCTTATTGGGACAGGGGGTAAAAGGCTACACCTTC

j_call: TRBJ1-2
v_call: TRBV7-9
clone_size: -
d_call: -
cdr3_length: 16
cdr3_aa: CASSVAQGIFYNGYTF
cdr3_nt: TGTGCCAGCAGCGTAGCTCAGGGGATCTTTTATAATGGCTACACCTTC

j_call: TRBJ1-2
v_call: TRBV30
clone_size: -
d_call: -
cdr3_length: 13
cdr3_aa: CAWRLTGGNGYTF
cdr3_nt: TGTGCCTGGCGTCTAACAGGCGGGAATGGCTACACCTTC

j_call: TRBJ2-5
v_call: TRBV6-5
clone_size: -
d_call: TRBD2
cdr3_length: 15
cdr3_aa: CASRGTSGRWETQYF
cdr3_nt: TGTGCCAGCAGAGGGACTAGCGGGAGATGGGAGACCCAGTACTTC

j_call: TRBJ2-3
v_call: TRBV25-1
clone_size: -
d_call: TRBD1
cdr3_length: 14
cdr3_aa: CASSEPQGADTQYF
cdr3_nt: TGTGCCAGCAGTGAACCACAGGGGGCCGATACGCAGTATTTT

j_call: TRBJ2-3
v_call: TRBV30
clone_size: -
d_call: -
cdr3_length: 12
cdr3_aa: CAWSVQGGAQYF
cdr3_nt: TGTGCCTGGAGTGTACAAGGCGGAGCGCAGTATTTT

j_call: TRBJ1-2
v_call: TRBV4-1
clone_size: -
d_call: -
cdr3_length: 17
cdr3_aa: CASSQDSVRADNYGYTF
cdr3_nt: TGCGCCAGCAGCCAAGATTCGGTCAGGGCCGATAACTATGGCTACACCTTC

j_call: TRBJ1-1
v_call: TRBV6-1
clone_size: once
d_call: TRBD1
cdr3_length: 16
cdr3_aa: CASSGGGTGAIGEAFF
cdr3_nt: TGTGCCAGCAGTGGGGGTGGGACAGGGGCCATCGGTGAAGCTTTCTTT

j_call: TRBJ1-5
v_call: TRBV7-6
clone_size: -
d_call: -
cdr3_length: 13
cdr3_aa: CASSLGGSQPQHF
cdr3_nt: TGTGCCAGCAGCTTAGGAGGTAGTCAGCCCCAGCATTTT

j_call: TRBJ1-1
v_call: TRBV3-1/TRBV3-2
clone_size: -
d_call: -
cdr3_length: 14
cdr3_aa: CASSPRQVWAEAFF
cdr3_nt: TGTGCCAGCAGCCCCCGACAGGTTTGGGCTGAAGCTTTCTTT

j_call: TRBJ2-2
v_call: TRBV14
clone_size: -
d_call: TRBD2
cdr3_length: 13
cdr3_aa: CASSQDLRGGLFF
cdr3_nt: TGTGCCAGCAGCCAAGATCTCCGGGGGGGGCTGTTTTTT

j_call: TRBJ2-7
v_call: TRBV30
clone_size: -
d_call: TRBD1
cdr3_length: 13
cdr3_aa: CAWSAGTGGPLNF
cdr3_nt: TGTGCCTGGAGCGCCGGGACAGGGGGGCCCCTGAACTTC

j_call: TRBJ1-2
v_call: TRBV28
clone_size: -
d_call: TRBD1
cdr3_length: 13
cdr3_aa: CATRQGVDYGYTF
cdr3_nt: TGTGCCACGCGACAGGGGGTGGACTATGGCTACACCTTC

j_call: TRBJ1-3
v_call: TRBV7-9
clone_size: once
d_call: TRBD1
cdr3_length: 15
cdr3_aa: CASSWTGLSGNTIYF
cdr3_nt: TGTGCCAGCAGCTGGACAGGGCTCTCTGGAAACACCATATATTTT

j_call: TRBJ2-2
v_call: TRBV12-3/TRBV12-4
clone_size: -
d_call: -
cdr3_length: 12
cdr3_aa: CASSFYTGELFF
cdr3_nt: TGTGCCAGCAGTTTCTACACCGGGGAGCTGTTTTTT

j_call: TRBJ1-4
v_call: TRBV5-1
clone_size: few
d_call: -
cdr3_length: 13
cdr3_aa: CASSRATNEKLFF
cdr3_nt: TGCGCCAGCAGTCGGGCAACTAATGAAAAACTGTTTTTT

j_call: TRBJ1-2
v_call: TRBV5-8
clone_size: few
d_call: -
cdr3_length: 13
cdr3_aa: CASSRTGNYGYTF
cdr3_nt: TGTGCCAGCAGCCGTACAGGGAACTATGGCTACACCTTC

j_call: TRBJ2-5
v_call: TRBV5-1
clone_size: few
d_call: TRBD2
cdr3_length: 15
cdr3_aa: CASSASTSFSETQYF
cdr3_nt: TGCGCCAGCTCCGCATCGACTAGCTTTTCGGAGACCCAGTACTTC

j_call: TRBJ2-1
v_call: TRBV19
clone_size: -
d_call: TRBD1
cdr3_length: 15
cdr3_aa: CASSNGQGPYNEQFF
cdr3_nt: TGTGCCAGTAGTAACGGACAGGGCCCCTACAATGAGCAGTTCTTC

j_call: TRBJ1-5
v_call: TRBV10-2
clone_size: -
d_call: -
cdr3_length: 13
cdr3_aa: CASSETGLGPQHF
cdr3_nt: TGCGCCAGCAGTGAGACGGGTCTAGGGCCCCAGCATTTT

j_call: TRBJ2-5
v_call: TRBV6-5
clone_size: -
d_call: -
cdr3_length: 13
cdr3_aa: CASSYNRVETQYF
cdr3_nt: TGTGCCAGCAGTTACAACAGGGTCGAGACCCAGTACTTC

j_call: TRBJ2-7
v_call: TRBV10-3
clone_size: -
d_call: -
cdr3_length: 17
cdr3_aa: CAISESTWEAKTYEQYF
cdr3_nt: TGTGCCATCAGTGAGTCGACTTGGGAGGCAAAAACCTACGAGCAGTACTTC

j_call: TRBJ2-3
v_call: TRBV6-2/TRBV6-3
clone_size: -
d_call: TRBD2
cdr3_length: 16
cdr3_aa: CASSHPGLAGLDTQYF
cdr3_nt: TGTGCCAGCAGTCACCCTGGACTAGCGGGCCTAGATACACAGTATTTT

j_call: TRBJ2-5
v_call: TRBV3-1/TRBV3-2
clone_size: -
d_call: TRBD2
cdr3_length: 14
cdr3_aa: CASSPTSGQETQYF
cdr3_nt: TGTGCCAGCAGCCCTACTAGCGGCCAAGAGACCCAGTACTTC

j_call: TRBJ1-4
v_call: TRBV6-5
clone_size: few
d_call: TRBD1
cdr3_length: 14
cdr3_aa: CASSYPQGVEKLFF
cdr3_nt: TGTGCCAGCAGTTACCCGCAGGGGGTTGAAAAACTGTTTTTT

j_call: TRBJ2-3
v_call: TRBV5-1
clone_size: -
d_call: TRBD2
cdr3_length: 18
cdr3_aa: CASSLGRLAGVRADTQYF
cdr3_nt: TGCGCCAGCAGCTTGGGACGACTAGCGGGAGTAAGGGCAGATACGCAGTATTTT

j_call: TRBJ2-7
v_call: TRBV7-9
clone_size: -
d_call: TRBD2
cdr3_length: 16
cdr3_aa: CASSDRLAEGPYEQYF
cdr3_nt: TGTGCCAGCAGCGACCGACTAGCGGAGGGCCCCTACGAGCAGTACTTC

j_call: TRBJ1-4
v_call: TRBV7-9
clone_size: -
d_call: TRBD1
cdr3_length: 15
cdr3_aa: CASSSTQGANEKLFF
cdr3_nt: TGTGCCAGCAGCTCAACACAGGGGGCTAATGAAAAACTGTTTTTT

j_call: TRBJ2-5
v_call: TRBV27
clone_size: -
d_call: TRBD1
cdr3_length: 15
cdr3_aa: CASSLWAGGVETQYF
cdr3_nt: TGTGCCAGCAGTTTATGGGCAGGGGGAGTAGAGACCCAGTACTTC